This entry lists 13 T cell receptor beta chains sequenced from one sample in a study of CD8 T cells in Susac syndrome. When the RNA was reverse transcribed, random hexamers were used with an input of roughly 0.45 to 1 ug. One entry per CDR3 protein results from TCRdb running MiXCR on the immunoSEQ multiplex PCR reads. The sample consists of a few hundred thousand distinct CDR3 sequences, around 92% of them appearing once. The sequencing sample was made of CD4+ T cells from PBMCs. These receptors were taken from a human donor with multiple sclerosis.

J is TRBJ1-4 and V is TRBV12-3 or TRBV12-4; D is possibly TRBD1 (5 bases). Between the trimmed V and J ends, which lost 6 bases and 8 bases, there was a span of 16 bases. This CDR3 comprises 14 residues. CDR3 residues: CASSPRKGAEKLFF. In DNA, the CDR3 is TGTGCCAGCAGCCCGCGGAAAGGGGCCGAAAAACTGTTTTTT.

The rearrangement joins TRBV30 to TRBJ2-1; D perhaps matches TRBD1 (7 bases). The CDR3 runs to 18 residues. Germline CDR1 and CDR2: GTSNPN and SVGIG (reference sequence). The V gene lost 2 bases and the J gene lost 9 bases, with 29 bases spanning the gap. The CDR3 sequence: CAWSRRGRAVGLAAEQFF. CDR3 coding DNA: TGTGCCTGGAGTAGGAGGGGGCGGGCCGTCGGTCTTGCGGCTGAGCAGTTCTTC.

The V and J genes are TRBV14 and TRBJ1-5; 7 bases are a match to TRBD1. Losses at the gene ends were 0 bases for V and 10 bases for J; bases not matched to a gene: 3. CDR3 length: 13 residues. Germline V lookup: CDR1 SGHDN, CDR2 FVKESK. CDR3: CASSQERTGPQHF. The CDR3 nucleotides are TGTGCCAGCAGCCAAGAGAGGACAGGCCCCCAGCATTTT.

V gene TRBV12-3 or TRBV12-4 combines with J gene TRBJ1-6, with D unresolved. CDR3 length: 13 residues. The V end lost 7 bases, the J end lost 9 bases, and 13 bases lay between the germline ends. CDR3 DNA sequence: TGTGCCAGCACTTACCGAGGGAGTTCACCCCTCCACTTT. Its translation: CASTYRGSSPLHF.

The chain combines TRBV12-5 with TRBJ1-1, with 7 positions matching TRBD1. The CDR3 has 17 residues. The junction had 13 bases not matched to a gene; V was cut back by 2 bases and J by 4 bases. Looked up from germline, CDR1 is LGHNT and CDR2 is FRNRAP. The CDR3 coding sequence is TGTGCTAGTGGTTTGCGCTTAGGAGGGGGCAGAGGCACTGAAGCTTTCTTT. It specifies CASGLRLGGGRGTEAFF. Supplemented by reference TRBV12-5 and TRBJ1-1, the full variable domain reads DARVTQTPRHKVTEMGQEVTMRCQPILGHNTVFWYRQTMMQGLELLAYFRNRAPLDDSGMPKDRFSAEMPDATLATLKIQPSEPRDSAVYFCASGLRLGGGRGTEAFFGQGTRLTVV.

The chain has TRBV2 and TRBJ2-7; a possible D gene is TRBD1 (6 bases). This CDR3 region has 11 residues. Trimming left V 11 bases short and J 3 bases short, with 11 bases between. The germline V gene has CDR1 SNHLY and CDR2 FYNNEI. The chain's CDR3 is CAGGQLYEQYF. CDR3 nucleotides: TGTGCCGGTGGACAGCTCTACGAGCAGTACTTC.

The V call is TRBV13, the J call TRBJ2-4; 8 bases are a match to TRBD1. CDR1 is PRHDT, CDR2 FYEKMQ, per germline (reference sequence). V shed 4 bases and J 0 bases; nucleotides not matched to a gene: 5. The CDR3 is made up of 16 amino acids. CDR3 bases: TGTGCCAGCAGCTCTGGGGACAGGCTAGCCAAAAACATTCAGTACTTC. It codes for CASSSGDRLAKNIQYF.

CDR3 sequence: CASSSRTHYEQYF. DNA for the CDR3: TGTGCCAGCAGCTCGAGGACACACTACGAGCAGTACTTC. The chain is built from TRBV5-6 and TRBJ2-7, with D perhaps TRBD1 (5 bases). From germline, CDR1 is SGHDT and CDR2 YYEEEE. The CDR3 has 13 residues. V was cut by 3 bases and J by 3 bases, with 10 bases left in between.

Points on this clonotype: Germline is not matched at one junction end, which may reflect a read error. CDR3 loop: CASSIAGVSDTQYF. For the CDR3, the DNA is TGTGCCAGCAGTATAGCGGGAGTGTCAGATACGCAGTATTTT. The V call is TRBV12-3 or TRBV12-4, the J call TRBJ2-3; 9 bases agree with TRBD2. This CDR3 has 14 residues.

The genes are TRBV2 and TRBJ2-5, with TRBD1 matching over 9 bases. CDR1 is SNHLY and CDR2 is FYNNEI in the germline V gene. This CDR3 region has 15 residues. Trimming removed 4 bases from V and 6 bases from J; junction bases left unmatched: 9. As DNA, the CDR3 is TGTGCCAGCAGTGCGAACAGGGGGCGAGGAAAGACCCAGTACTTC. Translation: CASSANRGRGKTQYF.

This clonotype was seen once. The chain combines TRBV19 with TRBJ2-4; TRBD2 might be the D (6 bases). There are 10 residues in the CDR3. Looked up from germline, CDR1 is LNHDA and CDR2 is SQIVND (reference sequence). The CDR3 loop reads CAAGGHIQYF. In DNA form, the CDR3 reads TGTGCGGCCGGAGGGCACATTCAGTACTTC.

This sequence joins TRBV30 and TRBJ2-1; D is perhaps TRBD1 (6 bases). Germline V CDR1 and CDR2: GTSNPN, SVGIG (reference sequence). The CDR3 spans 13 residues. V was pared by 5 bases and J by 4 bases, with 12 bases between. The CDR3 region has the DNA TGTGCCTGGTGCCCCGGACAGTACAATGAGCAGTTCTTC. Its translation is CAWCPGQYNEQFF.

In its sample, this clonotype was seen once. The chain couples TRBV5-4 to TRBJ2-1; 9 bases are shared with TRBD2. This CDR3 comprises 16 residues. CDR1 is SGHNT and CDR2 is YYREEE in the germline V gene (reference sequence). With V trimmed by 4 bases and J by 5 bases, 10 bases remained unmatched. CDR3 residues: CASSTLSGRTHNEQFF. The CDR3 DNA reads TGTGCCAGCAGCACCCTAAGCGGGAGGACCCACAATGAGCAGTTCTTC.